Each of the 4 T cell receptor beta chains below was sequenced from the same sample in a study of neurological immune-mediated disorders. Via MiXCR, TCRdb re-called the 5' RACE reads, giving one row per CDR3 protein. The data hold under 80,000 distinct CDR3 sequences, with approximately 4.1% observed a single time. Sequences were obtained from PBMCs. These receptors were obtained from a man aged 30 to 39 with multiple sclerosis.

This clonotype was detected many times. V usage is TRBV7-9 and J usage is TRBJ2-5; D is unclear. The CDR3 has 14 residues. V shed 1 base and J shed 5 bases, with 11 bases lying between them. Germline values: CDR1 SEHNR, CDR2 FQNEAQ (reference sequence). The CDR3 coding sequence is TGTGCCAGCAGCTTAGTTTTACCTGAGGAGACCCAGTACTTC. It encodes CASSLVLPEETQYF.

At least ten counts were recorded for this clonotype. The rearrangement joins TRBV7-2 to TRBJ2-3; the D is unclear. Germline lookup yields CDR1 SGHTA and CDR2 FQGNSA. V lost 2 bases and J 5 bases, leaving 8 bases between the germline ends. CDR3 length: 13 amino acids. The CDR3 DNA follows: TGTGCCAGCAGCTTAATGGCCAGAGATACGCAGTATTTT. Its translation is CASSLMARDTQYF.

This clonotype was picked up a small number of times. One end of the junction does not line up with germline, which may come from a read error. The chain recombines TRBV12-3 or TRBV12-4 with TRBJ1-6; 9 nucleotides match TRBD1. The CDR3 spans 16 residues. The CDR3 reads CASSLGQGRYNSPLNF. The DNA of the CDR3 is TGTGCCAGCAGCCTGGGACAGGGCCGCTATAATTCACCCCTCAACTTT.

This clonotype was counted at least ten times. This chain connects TRBV5-1 to TRBJ2-1, with D possibly being TRBD1 (7 bases). Germline V gene data show CDR1 as SGHRS and CDR2 as YFSETQ. This CDR3 region has 13 residues. V was shortened by 2 bases and J by 11 bases, with 14 bases between the two germline ends. CDR3 loop: CASSFGTAGKQFF. The CDR3 nucleotides read TGCGCCAGCAGCTTCGGGACAGCGGGCAAGCAGTTCTTC.